The clone carrying this T cell receptor beta chain turned up a few times. Its antigen is not known. The record originates from a study of shared clonotypes between healthy human individuals. Notes on the study in general: Represented diversity (both genetic and exposure-history) was limited by the small number of donors.

The material for each subset, its genomic DNA, was split evenly across several immunoSEQ plates. As originally analysed: From ImmunoSEQ came sequences covering only the junction and carrying no quality scores, so filtering differed. Profiled with immunoSEQ multiplex PCR; TCRdb holds only in-frame clones, not every one. D and trimming were read from the DNA, whereas the V and J calls and clone size are those reported in that table. This table holds around 2.5 million clones, roughly 93% found once. Germline assignment: CDR1 KGHSH and CDR2 LQKENI. The CDR3 extends over 13 amino acids. Trimming cost V 4 bases and J 3 bases, with 9 bases left between them.

The sequenced sample consisted of naive CD4+ T cells from PBMCs. Specified subset: CD45RA+ positively selected. V usage is TRBV18 and J usage is TRBJ1-2; D unclear. This TCR derives from a man aged 18 to 29 in good health. Some clones in this sample may be carry-over from other donors' samples. For the CDR3, the DNA is TGTGCCAGCTCACAGGGAATCGACTATGGCTACACCTTC. It translates to CASSQGIDYGYTF.